This entry lists 14 T cell receptor beta chains sequenced from one sample in a study of post-analysis software for immune sequencing data (dated by TCRdb to between 2015 and 2016). Study-wide findings and limitations: Significantly higher frequencies in patients than in controls were found for five or six TRBV segments, including TRBV5-6, TRBV5-1 and TRBV20-1.

These receptors' targets are unknown. Receptor amplification or capture employed PCR. TCRdb lists the instrument as Illumina HiSeq 2500. To reduce PCR and sequencing biases, unique molecular identifiers were incorporated into the TCR beta cDNA libraries. TCRdb itself trimmed the public reads at Q25 with fastp, ran MiXCR and retained productive beta chains. One record per CDR3 amino acid sequence lists the most common genes and DNA. Within this sample are 650,000 to 900,000 distinct CDR3 sequences, with about half of them counted one time only. Roughly 5% of the sample belongs to the ten largest clones. The sample was blood. The origin of the receptors is a girl between 5 and 17 years old with multiple sclerosis.

Details on this clonotype: Being one base from a much bigger clone, this may be a read error. The rearrangement joins TRBV7-9 to TRBJ2-7, with D possibly TRBD2 on 5 matching bases. CDR3 length: 14 amino acids. Germline V lookup: CDR1 SEHNR, CDR2 FQNEAQ (reference sequence). CDR3 loop: CASSLIGRDYEQCF. The CDR3 bases are TGTGCCAGCAGCTTAATCGGCAGAGACTACGAGCAGTGCTTC.

The V and J genes are TRBV6-5 and TRBJ2-1, with TRBD2 identical over 11 bases. Germline lookup yields CDR1 MNHEY and CDR2 SVGAGI. The junction had 2 bases not matched to a gene; V was cut back by 7 bases and J by 0 bases. This CDR3 has 15 amino acids. The CDR3 DNA is TGTGCCAGCACCGGACTAGCGGGCTCCTACAATGAGCAGTTCTTC. Protein sequence: CASTGLAGSYNEQFF.

This clonotype was seen only a few times. The chain combines TRBV20-1 with TRBJ2-1; 9 nucleotides align to TRBD2. Trimming cost V 4 bases and J 7 bases; bases outside gene matches: 14. CDR1 and CDR2 (germline): DFQATT, SNEGSKA (reference sequence). This CDR3 has 16 amino acids. CDR3 sequence (DNA): TGCAGTGCTACCACAGTGCTCCTAGCGGGACTGAATGAGCAGTTCTTC. Translation gives CSATTVLLAGLNEQFF.

The chain combines TRBV24-1 with TRBJ2-5, with TRBD2 matching over 9 bases. Losses at the gene ends were 1 base for V and 4 bases for J; bases not matched to a gene: 6. This CDR3 is built from 16 residues. CDR1 KGHDR and CDR2 SFDVKD come from the germline V gene. The CDR3 coding sequence is TGTGCCACCAGTGATTTTGCTAGCGGGACCCCAGAGACCCAGTACTTC. Translation gives CATSDFASGTPETQYF.

This clonotype was seen a few times. This chain joins TRBV25-1 and TRBJ1-1, with D possibly matching TRBD1 (6 bases). The germline V and J ends were trimmed by 2 bases and 6 bases, with 10 bases remaining between them. The CDR3 covers 13 residues. CDR1 is MGHDK and CDR2 is SYGVNS in the germline V gene. The CDR3 DNA sequence: TGTGCCAGCAGTGAACAGGGGAGGGCTGAAGCTTTCTTT. It codes for CASSEQGRAEAFF. Drawing the rest from reference TRBV25-1 and TRBJ1-1, the complete variable domain is EADIYQTPRYLVIGTGKKITLECSQTMGHDKMYWYQQDPGMELHLIHYSYGVNSTEKGDLSSESTVSRIRTEHFPLTLESARPSHTSQYLCASSEQGRAEAFFGQGTRLTVV.

Concerning this clonotype: One junction end does not reproduce the germline sequence, and a read error may be involved. The chain recombines TRBV15 with TRBJ2-1; D possibly corresponds to TRBD1 (5 bases). The V gene's germline CDR1 is LNHNV and CDR2 YYDKDF (reference sequence). CDR3 length: 14 residues. The CDR3 is CVTSRDRTYNEQFF. The CDR3 DNA follows: TGTGTCACCAGCAGAGATCGGACATACAATGAGCAGTTCTTC.

With respect to this clonotype: Germline is not matched at one junction end, which may reflect a read error. The chain links TRBV7-7 to TRBJ2-1; 10 nucleotides line up with TRBD2. This CDR3 has 15 amino acids. Germline CDR1 SSHAT, CDR2 FNYEAQ (reference sequence). The chain's CDR3 is CASSRAGGPSNEQFF. For the CDR3, the DNA is TGTGCTAGCAGCCGAGCGGGAGGGCCCAGCAATGAGCAGTTCTTC.

The chain recombines TRBV7-2 with TRBJ2-1, with 16 nucleotides matching TRBD2. The CDR3 runs 18 residues. The germline V gene encodes CDR1 SGHTA and CDR2 FQGNSA. Trimming cost V 3 bases and J 6 bases; bases outside gene matches: 8. CDR3 coding DNA: TGTGCCAGCAGCTTGGGAGCGGGACTAGCGGGAGGGCCCAATGAGCAGTTCTTC. Residues: CASSLGAGLAGGPNEQFF.

The J gene is TRBJ2-1, the V gene TRBV7-9; D uncertain. Germline CDR1 SEHNR, CDR2 FQNEAQ (reference sequence). The V gene lost 2 bases and the J gene lost 6 bases, with 14 bases spanning the gap. The CDR3 consists of 15 residues. The CDR3 loop is CASSLTSPLSNEQFF. In DNA form, the CDR3 reads TGTGCCAGCAGCTTAACCTCCCCCCTTTCCAATGAGCAGTTCTTC.

This chain links TRBV29-1 with TRBJ2-3; D is tentatively TRBD1 or TRBD2 (5 bases each). Germline V gives CDR1 SQVTM, CDR2 ANQGSEA. CDR3 length: 15 residues. Trimming removed 4 bases from V and 6 bases from J, with 20 bases in between. As DNA, the CDR3 is TGCAGCGTTGTGACCGGGGCTAGTCATTACGATACGCAGTATTTT. This encodes CSVVTGASHYDTQYF.

This clonotype was detected only a few times. V usage is TRBV29-1 and J usage is TRBJ2-7; 7 nucleotides align to TRBD1. The germline CDR1 and CDR2 sequences are SQVTM and ANQGSEA. Losses at the gene ends were 6 bases for V and 3 bases for J; bases not matched to a gene: 11. This CDR3 is built from 14 residues. This CDR3 is CSVATQGINYEQYF. CDR3 in DNA: TGCAGCGTCGCGACACAGGGGATTAACTACGAGCAGTACTTC.

V and J are TRBV6-5 and TRBJ2-3, with TRBD1 identical over 9 bases. The germline V gene encodes CDR1 MNHEY and CDR2 SVGAGI. Trimming at V came to 2 bases and at J to 4 bases, leaving 10 bases not matched to a gene. This CDR3 contains 17 residues. The CDR3 loop reads CASSYDGTGMFADTQYF. As DNA, the CDR3 is TGTGCCAGCAGTTACGATGGGACAGGGATGTTTGCAGATACGCAGTATTTT.

J is TRBJ2-5 and V is TRBV20-1; the match to TRBD2 covers 7 bases. V lost 5 bases, J lost 2 bases, and 11 bases stayed unmatched. CDR1 and CDR2 from the germline V gene are DFQATT and SNEGSKA (reference sequence). This CDR3 contains 15 residues. The CDR3 spells CSAGALAERQETQYF. Here the CDR3 DNA reads TGCAGTGCTGGGGCCCTAGCGGAGCGACAAGAGACCCAGTACTTC.

V gene TRBV7-2 combines with J gene TRBJ2-3, with a weak D call TRBD2 (6 bases). V was cut by 5 bases and J by 5 bases, with 14 bases left in between. From germline, CDR1 is SGHTA and CDR2 FQGNSA. CDR3 length equals 14 residues. The CDR3 DNA reads as TGTGCCAGCAGCCCTTGGCTAGCGAGAGATACGCAGTATTTT. This codes for CASSPWLARDTQYF. The full variable domain, with the rest looked up from reference TRBV7-2 and TRBJ2-3, is GAGVSQSPSNKVTEKGKDVELRCDPISGHTALYWYRQSLGQGLEFLIYFQGNSAPDKSGLPSDRFSAERTGGSVSTLTIQRTQQEDSAVYLCASSPWLARDTQYFGPGTRLTVL.